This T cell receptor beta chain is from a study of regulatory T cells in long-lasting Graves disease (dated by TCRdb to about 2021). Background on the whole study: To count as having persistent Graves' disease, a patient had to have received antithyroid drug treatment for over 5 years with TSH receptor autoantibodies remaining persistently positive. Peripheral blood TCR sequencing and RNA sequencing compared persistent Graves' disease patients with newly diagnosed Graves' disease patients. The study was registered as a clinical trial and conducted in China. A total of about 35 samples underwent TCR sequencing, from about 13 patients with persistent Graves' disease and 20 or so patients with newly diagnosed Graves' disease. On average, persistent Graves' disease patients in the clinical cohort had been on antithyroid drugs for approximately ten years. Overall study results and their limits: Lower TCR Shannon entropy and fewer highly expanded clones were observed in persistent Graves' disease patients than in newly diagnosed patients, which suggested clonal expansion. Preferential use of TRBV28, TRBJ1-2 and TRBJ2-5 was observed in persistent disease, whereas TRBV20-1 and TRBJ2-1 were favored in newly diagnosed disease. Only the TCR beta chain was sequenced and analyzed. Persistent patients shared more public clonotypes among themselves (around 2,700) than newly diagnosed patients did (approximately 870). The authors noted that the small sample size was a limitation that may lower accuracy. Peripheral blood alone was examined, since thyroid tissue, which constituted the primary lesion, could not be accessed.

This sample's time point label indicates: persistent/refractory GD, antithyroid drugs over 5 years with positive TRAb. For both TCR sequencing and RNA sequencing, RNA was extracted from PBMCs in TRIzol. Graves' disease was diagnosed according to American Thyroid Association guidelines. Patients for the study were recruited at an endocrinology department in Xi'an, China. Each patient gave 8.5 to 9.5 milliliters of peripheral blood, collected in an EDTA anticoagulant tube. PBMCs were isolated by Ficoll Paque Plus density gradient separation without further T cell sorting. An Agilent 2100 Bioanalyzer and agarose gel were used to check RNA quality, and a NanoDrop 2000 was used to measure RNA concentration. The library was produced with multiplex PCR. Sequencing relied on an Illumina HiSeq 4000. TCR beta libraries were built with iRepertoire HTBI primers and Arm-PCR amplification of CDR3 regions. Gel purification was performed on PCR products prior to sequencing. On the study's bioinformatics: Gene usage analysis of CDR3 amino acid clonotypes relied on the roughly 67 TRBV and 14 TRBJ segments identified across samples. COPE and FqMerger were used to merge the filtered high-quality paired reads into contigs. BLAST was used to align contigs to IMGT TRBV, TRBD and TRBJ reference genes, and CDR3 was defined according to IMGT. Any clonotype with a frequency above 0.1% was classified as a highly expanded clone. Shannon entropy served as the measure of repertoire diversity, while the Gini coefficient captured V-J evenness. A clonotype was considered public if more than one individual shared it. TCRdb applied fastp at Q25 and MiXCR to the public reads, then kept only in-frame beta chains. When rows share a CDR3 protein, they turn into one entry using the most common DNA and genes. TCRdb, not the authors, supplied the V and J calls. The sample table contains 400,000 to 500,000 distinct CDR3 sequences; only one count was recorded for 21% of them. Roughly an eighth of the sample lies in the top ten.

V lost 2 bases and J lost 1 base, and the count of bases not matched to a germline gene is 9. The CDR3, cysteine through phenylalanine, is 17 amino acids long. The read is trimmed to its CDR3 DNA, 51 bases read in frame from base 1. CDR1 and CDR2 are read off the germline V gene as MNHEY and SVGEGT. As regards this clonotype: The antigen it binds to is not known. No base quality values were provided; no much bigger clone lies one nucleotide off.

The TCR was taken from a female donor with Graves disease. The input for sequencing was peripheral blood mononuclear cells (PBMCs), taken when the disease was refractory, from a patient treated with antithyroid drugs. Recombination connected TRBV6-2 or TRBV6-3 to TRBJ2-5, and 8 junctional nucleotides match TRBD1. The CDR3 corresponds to CASSYPLGQGGQETQYF. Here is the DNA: TGTGCCAGCAGTTACCCATTAGGACAGGGTGGCCAAGAGACCCAGTACTTC.